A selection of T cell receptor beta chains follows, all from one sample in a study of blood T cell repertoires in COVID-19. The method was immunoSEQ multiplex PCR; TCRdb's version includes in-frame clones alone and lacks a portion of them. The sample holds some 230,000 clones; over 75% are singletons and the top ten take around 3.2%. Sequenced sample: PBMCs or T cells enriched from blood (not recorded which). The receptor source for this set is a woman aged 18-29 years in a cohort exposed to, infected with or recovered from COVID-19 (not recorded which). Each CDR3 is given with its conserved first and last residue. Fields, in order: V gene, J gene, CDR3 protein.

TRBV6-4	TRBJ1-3	CASSDSGTGETGNTIYF
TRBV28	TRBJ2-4	CASRRLAKNIQYF
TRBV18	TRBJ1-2	CASSPVEVLGSINYGYTF
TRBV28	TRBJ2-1	CASSLGALDNEQFF
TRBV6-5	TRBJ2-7	CASSTSLYEQYF
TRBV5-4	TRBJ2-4	CASSFFQPDRRLAKNIQYF
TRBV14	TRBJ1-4	CASSFGTNNEKLFF
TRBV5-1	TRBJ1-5	CASSLGTGNSNQPQHF
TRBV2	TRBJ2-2	CASSRDSNTGELFF
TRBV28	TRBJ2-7	CASSALDARFTYEQYF
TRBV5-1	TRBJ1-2	CASSPGLIAGQGEGYTF
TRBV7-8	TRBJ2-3	CASSYSLGVAGDADTQYF
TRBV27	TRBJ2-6	CASRGLSGRAPNGGANVLTF
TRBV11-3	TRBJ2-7	CASSFNSGTSYEQYF